The rows below give T cell receptor beta chains drawn from one sample of a study of CD8+CD57+ T cells in acquired aplastic anemia. One entry per CDR3 protein, called by TCRdb with MiXCR from the reads. The repertoire has some 170,000 distinct CDR3 sequences, 45% to 55% of them found once; the top ten carry more than 1%. The sequenced material came from sorted CD4+, CD8+, or CD8+CD57+ T cells (not recorded which) from PBMCs. The receptors derive from a human donor with aplastic anemia. CDR3s include the opening cysteine and the closing phenylalanine or tryptophan. D genes are given only for firm matches. Size is omitted from some rows. Given values are once, few, many or a class for expanded clones.

D	size	V	J	CDR3	DNA
NA	many	TRBV18	TRBJ1-6	CASSPPEGRSPLHF	TGTGCCAGCTCACCACCGGAGGGACGTTCACCCCTCCACTTT
TRBD1	few	TRBV24-1	TRBJ1-1	CATSVPDRGGTEAFF	TGTGCCACCAGTGTCCCGGACAGGGGAGGCACTGAAGCTTTCTTT
NA	few	TRBV25-1	TRBJ1-5	CASSPLPSNQPQHF	TGTGCCAGCTCACCATTGCCTAGCAATCAGCCCCAGCATTTT
NA	many	TRBV29-1	TRBJ2-5	CSVGGLSPQETQYF	TGCAGCGTGGGAGGACTATCCCCGCAAGAGACCCAGTACTTC
NA	NA	TRBV2	TRBJ2-6	CASSEAPASSGANVLTF	TGTGCCAGCAGTGAAGCGCCTGCCAGCTCTGGGGCCAACGTCCTGACTTTC
NA	many	TRBV6-2/TRBV6-3	TRBJ1-5	CASSYALGPQHF	TGTGCCAGCAGTTACGCGCTTGGGCCCCAGCATTTT
TRBD1	NA	TRBV28	TRBJ1-5	CASSPGQVSNQPQHF	TGTGCCAGCAGTCCTGGACAGGTGAGCAATCAGCCCCAGCATTTT
NA	many	TRBV5-1	TRBJ2-1	CASSLEVDPRFHEQFF	TGCGCCAGCAGCTTGGAGGTGGACCCCCGGTTCCATGAGCAGTTCTTC
NA	NA	TRBV3-1	TRBJ2-2	CASSLTRPIPTYTGELFF	TGTGCCAGCAGCCTTACCCGCCCGATTCCGACGTACACCGGGGAGCTGTTTTTT
NA	NA	TRBV12-3/TRBV12-4	TRBJ2-1	CASSFSWGAINEQFF	TGTGCCAGCAGTTTCTCCTGGGGAGCGATAAATGAGCAGTTCTTC
NA	few	TRBV27	TRBJ2-7	CASSLYRQARVRQDEQYF	TGTGCCAGCAGTCTTTATCGACAGGCAAGGGTTCGGCAAGACGAGCAGTACTTC
NA	NA	TRBV7-9	TRBJ1-2	CASSLGPGRYTF	TGTGCCAGCAGCTTAGGGCCGGGGCGCTACACCTTC
TRBD1	NA	TRBV19	TRBJ1-1	CASHRGREGTEAFF	TGTGCCAGTCACAGGGGGCGCGAGGGCACTGAAGCTTTCTTT
TRBD1	NA	TRBV19	TRBJ1-2	CASSCSLRDREPQVRYTF	TGTGCCAGCAGTTGCTCCCTTAGGGACAGGGAGCCCCAGGTTCGCTACACCTTC
NA	many	TRBV7-9	TRBJ2-3	CASSLSGADTQYF	TGTGCCAGCAGCTTGTCGGGGGCAGATACGCAGTATTTT
NA	many	TRBV6-5	TRBJ1-6	CASSSPLGNSPLHF	TGTGCCAGCAGTTCCCCTCTCGGTAATTCACCCCTCCACTTT
NA	NA	TRBV10-3	TRBJ1-2	CAISERANRVDGYTF	TGTGCCATCAGTGAGCGCGCCAATCGCGTGGATGGCTACACCTTC
TRBD1	many	TRBV2	TRBJ1-4	CASSSPRGLFF	TGTGCCAGCAGCTCCCCCAGGGGGCTGTTTTTT
TRBD2	many	TRBV15	TRBJ2-1	CATSRGLAGGSNEQFF	TGTGCCACCAGCAGAGGCCTAGCGGGGGGTAGCAATGAGCAGTTCTTC
NA	few	TRBV7-3	TRBJ2-5	CASSPRTNPETQYF	TGTGCCAGCAGCCCTCGGACTAACCCAGAGACCCAGTACTTC
NA	NA	TRBV24-1	TRBJ1-5	CATSGSGDRPQHF	TGTGCCACCAGTGGGTCGGGGGATAGGCCCCAGCATTTT
NA	NA	TRBV7-3	TRBJ1-1	CASSYYNTEAFF	TGTGCCAGCAGCTACTACAACACTGAAGCTTTCTTT
NA	NA	TRBV7-6	TRBJ2-7	CASSPQESYEQYF	TGTGCCAGCAGCCCCCAAGAATCCTACGAGCAGTACTTC
NA	many	TRBV11-3	TRBJ1-6	CASSLSLQSPLHF	TGTGCCAGCAGCTTAAGTCTTCAGTCACCCCTCCACTTT
TRBD1	NA	TRBV9	TRBJ1-1	CASSPSRTGTNTEAFF	TGTGCCAGCAGCCCCTCGAGGACAGGGACGAACACTGAAGCTTTCTTT
NA	many	TRBV5-6	TRBJ2-5	CASSQLWTRSETQYF	TGTGCCAGCAGCCAACTTTGGACCCGATCGGAGACCCAGTACTTC
NA	few	TRBV3-1	TRBJ1-5	CASSQGASRDQPQHF	TGTGCCAGCAGCCAAGGGGCCTCAAGGGATCAGCCCCAGCATTTT
TRBD2	NA	TRBV24-1	TRBJ2-7	CATSDPLADPF	TGTGCCACCAGTGATCCCCTAGCGGACCCCTTC
NA	few	TRBV12-3/TRBV12-4	TRBJ1-6	CASSLSSANSPLHF	TGTGCCAGCAGTTTAAGTTCGGCTAATTCACCCCTCCACTTT
NA	few	TRBV18	TRBJ2-2	CASSPPNDRGELFF	TGTGCCAGCTCACCGCCTAACGACAGGGGGGAGCTGTTTTTT
TRBD2	NA	TRBV11-2	TRBJ2-1	CASKGLDGEQFF	TGTGCCAGCAAGGGACTAGACGGTGAGCAGTTCTTC
TRBD1	once	TRBV7-2	TRBJ2-7	CASSPWTGAYEQYF	TGTGCCAGCAGCCCCTGGACAGGGGCCTACGAGCAGTACTTC
NA	NA	TRBV10-1	TRBJ2-7	CASPGQLSYEQYF	TGCGCCAGCCCAGGGCAACTCTCCTACGAGCAGTACTTC
TRBD1	once	TRBV6-1	TRBJ1-3	CAISGTGEGNTVYF	TGTGCCATCAGTGGGACAGGGGAAGGAAACACCGTATATTTT
NA	NA	TRBV24-1	TRBJ2-7	CATSDPRGHEQYF	TGTGCCACCAGTGATCCGAGGGGCCACGAGCAGTACTTC
TRBD2	NA	TRBV12-3/TRBV12-4	TRBJ2-5	CASSRGLAGGGRETQYF	TGTGCCAGCAGTAGGGGACTAGCGGGGGGAGGTCGGGAGACCCAGTACTTC
TRBD2	NA	TRBV4-2	TRBJ2-1	CASSQTSGGAASYNEQFF	TGTGCCAGCAGCCAGACTAGCGGGGGGGCCGCATCCTACAATGAGCAGTTCTTC
TRBD2	NA	TRBV7-9	TRBJ2-5	CASSEVVGGTKETQYF	TGTGCCAGCAGTGAAGTGGTGGGGGGGACCAAAGAGACCCAGTACTTC
TRBD2	NA	TRBV20-1	TRBJ2-5	CSAEGLAGVQTQYF	TGCAGTGCTGAGGGACTAGCGGGGGTTCAGACCCAGTACTTC
TRBD2	few	TRBV12-3/TRBV12-4	TRBJ2-5	CASSSGLAGGETQYF	TGTGCCAGCAGTTCGGGACTAGCGGGAGGAGAGACCCAGTACTTC
NA	NA	TRBV20-1	TRBJ2-3	CSATRTVADTQYF	TGCAGTGCTACTAGGACAGTGGCAGATACGCAGTATTTT
TRBD1	NA	TRBV29-1	TRBJ2-3	CSVHGQGPTDTQYF	TGCAGCGTTCATGGACAGGGTCCCACAGATACGCAGTATTTT
NA	NA	TRBV9	TRBJ1-1	CASSVVREGRYTEAFF	TGTGCCAGCAGCGTAGTGAGGGAGGGTAGGTACACTGAAGCTTTCTTT
NA	many	TRBV6-6	TRBJ1-1	CASSSSVGASTEAFF	TGTGCCAGCAGTTCGAGCGTGGGGGCGAGCACTGAAGCTTTCTTT
TRBD2	many	TRBV20-1	TRBJ2-1	CSATRLAGGPGEQFF	TGCAGTGCTACCCGACTAGCGGGGGGGCCAGGGGAGCAGTTCTTC